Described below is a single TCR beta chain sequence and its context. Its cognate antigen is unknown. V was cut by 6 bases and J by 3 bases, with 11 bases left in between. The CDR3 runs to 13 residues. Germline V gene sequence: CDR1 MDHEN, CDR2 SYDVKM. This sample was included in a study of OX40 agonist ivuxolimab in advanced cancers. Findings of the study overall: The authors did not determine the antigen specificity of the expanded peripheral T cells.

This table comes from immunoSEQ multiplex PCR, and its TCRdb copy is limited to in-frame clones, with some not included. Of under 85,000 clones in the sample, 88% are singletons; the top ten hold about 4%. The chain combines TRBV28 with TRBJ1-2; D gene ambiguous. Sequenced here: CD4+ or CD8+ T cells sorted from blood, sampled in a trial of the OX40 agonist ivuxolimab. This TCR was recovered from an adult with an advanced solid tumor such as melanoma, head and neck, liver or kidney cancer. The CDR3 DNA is TGTGCCAGCAGGGGCGCCCCTGACTATGGCTACACCTTC. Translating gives CASRGAPDYGYTF.